The 16 T cell receptor beta chains in this list originate from one sample, sequenced in a study of patients and donors after allogeneic stem cell transplantation. In TCRdb, the RT-PCR reads were re-called with MiXCR into one record per CDR3 protein. The sample yields fewer than 250,000 distinct CDR3 sequences, 14% seen once. Sequenced: blood, either unsorted or a sorted T cell fraction (not recorded which). The receptors derive from a human donor who was either an allogeneic HSCT recipient or a stem cell or donor lymphocyte infusion donor (not recorded which). It is not recorded whose cells these are; they may come from a transplant donor.

The V and J genes are TRBV9 and TRBJ2-5; 7 bases are a match to TRBD2. The trim removed 3 bases at V and 0 bases at J, leaving 5 bases unmatched. The length of the CDR3 is 15 residues. Germline V lookup: CDR1 SGDLS, CDR2 YYNGEE. CDR3 region: CASSAASGNQETQYF. CDR3 DNA: TGTGCCAGCAGCGCAGCTAGCGGAAACCAAGAGACCCAGTACTTC.

This clonotype was counted between two and nine times. This sequence joins TRBV6-5 and TRBJ2-5; no firm D call. The CDR3 extends over 13 amino acids. The V and J ends lost 2 bases and 4 bases respectively, with 8 bases between them. CDR1 is MNHEY and CDR2 is SVGAGI in the germline V gene. CDR3 loop: CASSYRVGETQYF. The CDR3 bases are TGTGCCAGCAGTTACAGGGTGGGAGAGACCCAGTACTTC.

This clonotype was recorded a few times. The chain carries TRBV3-1 and TRBJ2-1, with D hard to call. This CDR3 is 15 amino acids long. The germline V and J ends were trimmed by 0 bases and 7 bases, with 13 bases remaining between them. Germline CDR1 reads LGHDT; CDR2 reads YNNKEL (reference sequence). The CDR3 nucleotides are TGTGCCAGCAGCCAAGAAGGCTTTAACGGGAATGAGCAGTTCTTC. This codes for CASSQEGFNGNEQFF.

This clonotype was observed a handful of times. V is TRBV19 and J is TRBJ2-3, with D unclear. Trimming pared 9 bases from V and 6 bases from J, leaving 19 bases between. The germline V gene encodes CDR1 LNHDA and CDR2 SQIVND (reference sequence). The CDR3 has 14 residues. The CDR3 DNA follows: TGTGCCAGCTCAGGTAGTACAGTTTCGGATACGCAGTATTTT. It yields the protein CASSGSTVSDTQYF.

This clonotype was counted only a few times. The genes are TRBV5-4 and TRBJ2-4; 7 bases are shared with TRBD1. Germline CDR1 and CDR2: SGHNT and YYREEE (reference sequence). The V segment lost 0 bases and the J segment 5 bases; nucleotides outside the gene matches: 8. The CDR3 is 16 residues long. The CDR3 is CASSLAPTGKENIQYF. CDR3 nucleotide sequence: TGTGCCAGCAGCTTGGCCCCGACAGGGAAGGAAAACATTCAGTACTTC. The full variable domain, with the rest looked up from reference TRBV5-4 and TRBJ2-4, is ETGVTQSPTHLIKTRGQQVTLRCSSQSGHNTVSWYQQALGQGPQFIFQYYREEENGRGNFPPRFSGLQFPNYSSELNVNALELDDSALYLCASSLAPTGKENIQYFGAGTRLSVL.

Ten or more counts support this clonotype. The chain recombines TRBV20-1 with TRBJ1-4; 9 nucleotides match TRBD1. Germline lookup yields CDR1 DFQATT and CDR2 SNEGSKA (reference sequence). The CDR3 consists of 15 residues. J was trimmed by 2 bases and V by 4 bases; bases with no gene match: 5. The CDR3 DNA follows: TGCAGTGCTACAAACAGGGGGCTTACTAATGAAAAACTGTTTTTT. This gives the protein CSATNRGLTNEKLFF.

This clonotype is classed as medium-sized. The chain has TRBV20-1 and TRBJ2-5; D might be TRBD1 (5 bases). In germline, CDR1 is DFQATT, CDR2 SNEGSKA (reference sequence). V dropped 1 base and J dropped 4 bases, with 25 bases sitting between them. The length of the CDR3 is 18 residues. CDR3 nucleotide sequence: TGCAGTGCTAGAGGGTCGGGTCAGGGAATGGGTTCGGGAGAGACCCAGTACTTC. Translated, it gives CSARGSGQGMGSGETQYF.

This chain joins TRBV15 and TRBJ2-7; 8 bases are a match to TRBD2. Per the germline V gene, CDR1 is LNHNV and CDR2 is YYDKDF (reference sequence). There are 14 residues in the CDR3. V lost 0 bases, J lost 10 bases, and 8 bases stayed unmatched. CDR3 DNA: TGTGCCACCAGCAGAGAGGTAGCGGGAAAGGTACAGTACTTC. This encodes CATSREVAGKVQYF.

This clonotype was seen a few times. The gene calls are TRBV5-6 and TRBJ2-6, with D perhaps being TRBD1 or TRBD2 (6 bases each). CDR1 is SGHDT, CDR2 YYEEEE, per germline. V gave up 5 bases and J gave up 6 bases, with 21 bases separating them. The CDR3 loop spans 17 amino acids. In DNA form, the CDR3 reads TGTGCCAGCAGTGTGCATCTGGGGGGCTGGGTGGCCAACGTCCTGACTTTC. Translation gives CASSVHLGGWVANVLTF. The variable domain in full, with the rest retrieved from reference TRBV5-6 and TRBJ2-6, is DAGVTQSPTHLIKTRGQQVTLRCSPKSGHDTVSWYQQALGQGPQFIFQYYEEEERQRGNFPDRFSGHQFPNYSSELNVNALLLGDSALYLCASSVHLGGWVANVLTFGAGSRLTVL.

This clonotype was recorded a few times. J is TRBJ1-1 and V is TRBV9, with 7 nucleotides matching TRBD1. The CDR3 has 17 residues. The V and J ends lost 3 bases and 3 bases, in that order; junction bases with no gene match: 14. Germline lookup yields CDR1 SGDLS and CDR2 YYNGEE. CDR3 residues: CASSADLGQPRHTEAFF. The CDR3 DNA reads as TGTGCCAGCAGCGCCGACCTGGGACAGCCGAGACACACTGAAGCTTTCTTT.

This clonotype is a singleton in its sample. The rearrangement joins TRBV4-3 to TRBJ2-1; D is tentatively TRBD1 or TRBD2 (5 bases each). CDR1 and CDR2 (germline): LGHNA, YSLEER. The CDR3 is 16 residues long. V shed 4 bases and J shed 4 bases, with 17 bases lying between them. The CDR3 loop is CASSLQPGPLYNEQFF. The CDR3 DNA follows: TGCGCCAGCAGCCTCCAACCGGGACCGCTATACAATGAGCAGTTCTTC.

This chain connects TRBV5-1 to TRBJ1-6; D remains unclear. The germline CDR1 and CDR2 sequences are SGHRS and YFSETQ. The CDR3 extends over 14 amino acids. Between the trimmed V and J ends, which lost 3 bases and 8 bases, there was a span of 12 bases. The CDR3 DNA reads TGCGCCAGCAGCTCCGGGGTGGTCGATTCACCCCTCCACTTT. Its protein is CASSSGVVDSPLHF.

This clonotype has more than one count but fewer than ten. This chain joins TRBV6-1 and TRBJ1-2, with a tentative D call TRBD1 (6 bases). This CDR3 is 16 amino acids long. The germline V gene has CDR1 MNHNS and CDR2 SASEGT. The V and J ends lost 9 bases and 1 base respectively, with 21 bases between them. The CDR3 bases are TGTGCCAGGAGACCGGAGGGACACCATTTTAACTATGGCTACACCTTC. Its protein product is CARRPEGHHFNYGYTF.

This clonotype was detected many times. V gene TRBV24-1 combines with J gene TRBJ2-3, with 8 bases that match TRBD1. V gave up 5 bases and J gave up 5 bases; unmatched junction bases: 8. The germline V gene has CDR1 KGHDR and CDR2 SFDVKD. The CDR3 runs to 15 residues. The CDR3 reads CATSATTGDVDTQYF. Here the CDR3 DNA reads TGTGCCACCAGTGCTACGACAGGGGACGTAGATACGCAGTATTTT.

A few counts support this clonotype. This chain uses TRBV24-1 with TRBJ1-2, with D perhaps TRBD1 (5 bases). The V end was cut by 3 bases, the J end by 6 bases, with 10 bases between. The CDR3 extends over 13 amino acids. Germline V gene lookup returns CDR1 KGHDR and CDR2 SFDVKD. The CDR3 loop is CATSDDSIHGYTF. Written as DNA, the CDR3 is TGTGCCACCAGTGATGACAGCATTCATGGCTACACCTTC.

Ten or more counts support this clonotype. The chain recombines TRBV2 with TRBJ2-2; D ambiguous. The CDR3 contains 11 residues. Germline CDR1 reads SNHLY; CDR2 reads FYNNEI. Between the trimmed V and J ends, which lost 9 bases and 6 bases, there was a span of 8 bases. The CDR3 DNA sequence: TGTGCCAGTAGGACGTCCGGGGAGCTGTTTTTT. It codes for CASRTSGELFF.